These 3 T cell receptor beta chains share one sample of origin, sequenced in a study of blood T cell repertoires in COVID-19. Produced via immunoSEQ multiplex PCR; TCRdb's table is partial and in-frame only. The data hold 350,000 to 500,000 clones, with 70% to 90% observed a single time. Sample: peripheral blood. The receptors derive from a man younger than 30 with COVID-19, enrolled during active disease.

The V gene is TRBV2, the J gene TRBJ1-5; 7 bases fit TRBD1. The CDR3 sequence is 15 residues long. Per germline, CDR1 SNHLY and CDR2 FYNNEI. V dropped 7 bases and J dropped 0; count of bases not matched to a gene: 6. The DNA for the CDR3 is TGTGCCAGCACTGAGGGACAGATTAGCAATCAGCCCCAGCATTTT. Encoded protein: CASTEGQISNQPQHF. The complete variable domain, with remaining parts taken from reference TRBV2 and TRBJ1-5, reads EPEVTQTPSHQVTQMGQEVILRCVPISNHLYFYWYRQILGQKVEFLVSFYNNEISEKSEIFDDQFSVERPDGSNFTLKIRSTKLEDSAMYFCASTEGQISNQPQHFGDGTRLSIL.

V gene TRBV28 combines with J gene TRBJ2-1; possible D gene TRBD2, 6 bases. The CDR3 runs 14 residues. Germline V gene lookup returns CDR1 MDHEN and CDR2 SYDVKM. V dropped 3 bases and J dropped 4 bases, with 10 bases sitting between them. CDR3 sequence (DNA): TGTGCCAGCAGTTTTACGGCGGGATACAATGAGCAGTTCTTC. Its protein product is CASSFTAGYNEQFF.

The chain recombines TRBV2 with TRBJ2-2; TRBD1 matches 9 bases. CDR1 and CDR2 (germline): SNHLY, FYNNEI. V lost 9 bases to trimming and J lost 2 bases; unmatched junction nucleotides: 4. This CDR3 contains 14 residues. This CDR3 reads CASHRGPNTGELFF. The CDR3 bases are TGTGCCAGTCACAGGGGGCCTAACACCGGGGAGCTGTTTTTT.